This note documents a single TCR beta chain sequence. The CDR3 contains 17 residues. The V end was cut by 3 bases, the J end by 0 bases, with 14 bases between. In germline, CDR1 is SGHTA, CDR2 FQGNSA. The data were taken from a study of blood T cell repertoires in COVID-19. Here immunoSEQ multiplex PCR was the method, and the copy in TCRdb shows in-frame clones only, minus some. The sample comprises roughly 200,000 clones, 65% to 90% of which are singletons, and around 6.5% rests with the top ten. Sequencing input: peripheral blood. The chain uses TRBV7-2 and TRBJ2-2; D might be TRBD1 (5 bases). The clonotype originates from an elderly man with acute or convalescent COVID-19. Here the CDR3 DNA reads TGTGCCAGCAGCTTCGGTTTTTGGACAACGAACACCGGGGAGCTGTTTTTT. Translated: CASSFGFWTTNTGELFF.